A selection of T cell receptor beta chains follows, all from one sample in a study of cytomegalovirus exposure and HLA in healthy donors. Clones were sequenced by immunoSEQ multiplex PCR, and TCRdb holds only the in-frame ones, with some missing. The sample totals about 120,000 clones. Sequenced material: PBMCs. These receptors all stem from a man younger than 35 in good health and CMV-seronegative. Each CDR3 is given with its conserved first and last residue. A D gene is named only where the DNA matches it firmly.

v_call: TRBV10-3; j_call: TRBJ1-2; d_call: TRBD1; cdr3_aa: CAITDRGRYTF; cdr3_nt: TGTGCCATCACCGACAGGGGTCGCTACACCTTC
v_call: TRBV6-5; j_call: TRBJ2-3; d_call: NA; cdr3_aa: CASSAGNTDTQYF; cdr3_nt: TGTGCCAGCAGTGCAGGGAACACAGATACGCAGTATTTT
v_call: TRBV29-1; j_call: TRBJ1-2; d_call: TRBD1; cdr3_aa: CSALDRAYGYTF; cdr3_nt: TGCAGCGCCCTAGACAGGGCCTACGGCTACACCTTC
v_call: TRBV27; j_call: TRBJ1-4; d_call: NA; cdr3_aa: CASSFGWRGNEKLFF; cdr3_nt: TGTGCCAGCAGTTTCGGGTGGAGGGGTAATGAAAAACTGTTTTTT
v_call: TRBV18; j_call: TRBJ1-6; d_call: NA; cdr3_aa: CASSPQQSYNSPLHF; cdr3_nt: TGTGCCAGCTCACCCCAACAGTCCTATAATTCACCCCTCCACTTT
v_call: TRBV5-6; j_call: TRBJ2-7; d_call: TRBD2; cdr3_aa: CASSRVAGGPYEQYF; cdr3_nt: TGTGCCAGCAGCCGGGTAGCGGGAGGACCCTACGAGCAGTACTTC
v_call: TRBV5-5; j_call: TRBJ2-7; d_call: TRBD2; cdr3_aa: CASSLDASGGWYEQYF; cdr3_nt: TGTGCCAGCAGCCTGGATGCTAGCGGGGGGTGGTACGAGCAGTACTTC
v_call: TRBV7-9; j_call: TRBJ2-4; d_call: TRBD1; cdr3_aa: CASSLAQGVKNIQYF; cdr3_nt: TGTGCCAGCAGCTTAGCCCAGGGGGTAAAAAACATTCAGTACTTC
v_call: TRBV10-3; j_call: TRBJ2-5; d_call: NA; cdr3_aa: CAISYQETQYF; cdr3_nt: TGTGCCATCAGCTATCAAGAGACCCAGTACTTC
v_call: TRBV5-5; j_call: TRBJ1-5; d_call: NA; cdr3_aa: CASSLEWKGWNQPQHF; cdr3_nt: TGTGCCAGCAGCTTGGAATGGAAGGGGTGGAATCAGCCCCAGCATTTT
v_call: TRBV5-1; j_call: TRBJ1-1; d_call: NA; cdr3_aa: CASREDRSFEAFF; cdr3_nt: TGCGCCAGCAGAGAAGACAGGAGCTTTGAAGCTTTCTTT
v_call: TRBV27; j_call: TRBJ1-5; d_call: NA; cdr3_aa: CASSRGGNQPQHF; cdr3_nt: TGTGCCAGCTCTAGGGGCGGCAATCAGCCCCAGCATTTT
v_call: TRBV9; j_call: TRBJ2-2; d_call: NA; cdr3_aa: CASSAGVTTGELFF; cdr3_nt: TGTGCCAGCAGCGCGGGGGTTACCACCGGGGAGCTGTTTTTT
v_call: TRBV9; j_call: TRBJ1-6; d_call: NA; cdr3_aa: CASSVRGQDSPLHF; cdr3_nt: TGTGCCAGCAGCGTAAGGGGCCAGGATTCACCCCTCCACTTT
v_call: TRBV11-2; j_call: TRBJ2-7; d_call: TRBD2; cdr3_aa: CASSVSGRSYEQYF; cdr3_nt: TGTGCCAGCAGCGTTAGCGGGAGATCCTACGAGCAGTACTTC
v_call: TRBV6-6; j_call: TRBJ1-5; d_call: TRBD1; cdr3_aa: CASSYLTGDQPQHF; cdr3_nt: TGTGCCAGCAGTTACTTGACAGGGGACCAGCCCCAGCATTTT
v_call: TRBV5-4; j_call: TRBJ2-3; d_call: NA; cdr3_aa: CASISNGGGTDTQYF; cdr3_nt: TGTGCCAGCATTTCGAATGGCGGGGGCACAGATACGCAGTATTTT
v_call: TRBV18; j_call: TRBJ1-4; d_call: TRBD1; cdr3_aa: CASSPPGQGGVYEKLFF; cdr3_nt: TGTGCCAGCTCACCGCCGGGACAGGGGGGCGTATACGAAAAACTGTTTTTT
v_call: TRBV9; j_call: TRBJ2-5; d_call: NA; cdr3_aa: CASSVTGREAQYF; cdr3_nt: TGTGCCAGCAGCGTGACAGGAAGAGAGGCCCAGTACTTC
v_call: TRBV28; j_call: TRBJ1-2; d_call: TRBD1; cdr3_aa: CASTFGQGPYGYTF; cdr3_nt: TGTGCCAGCACTTTCGGACAGGGTCCCTATGGCTACACCTTC
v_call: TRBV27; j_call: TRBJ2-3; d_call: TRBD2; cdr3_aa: CATMGGWTDTQYF; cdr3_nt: TGTGCCACCATGGGGGGGTGGACGGATACGCAGTATTTT
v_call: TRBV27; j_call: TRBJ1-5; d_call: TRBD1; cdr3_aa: CASSFRDRNQPQHF; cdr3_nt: TGTGCCAGCAGTTTCCGGGACAGAAATCAGCCCCAGCATTTT
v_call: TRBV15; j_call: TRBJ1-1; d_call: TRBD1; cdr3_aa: CATIRDRVMNTEAFF; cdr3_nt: TGTGCCACCATCAGGGACAGAGTTATGAACACTGAAGCTTTCTTT
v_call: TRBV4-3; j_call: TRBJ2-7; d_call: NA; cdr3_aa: CASSQTGAVTYEQYF; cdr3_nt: TGCGCCAGCAGCCAGACAGGAGCCGTTACCTACGAGCAGTACTTC
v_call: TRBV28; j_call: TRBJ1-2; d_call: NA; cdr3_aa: CASGEGGGGYGYTF; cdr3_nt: TGTGCCAGCGGCGAGGGCGGGGGAGGATATGGCTACACCTTC
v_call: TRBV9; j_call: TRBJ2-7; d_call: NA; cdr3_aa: CASSVNGAYEQYF; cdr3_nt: TGTGCCAGCAGCGTAAACGGAGCCTACGAGCAGTACTTC
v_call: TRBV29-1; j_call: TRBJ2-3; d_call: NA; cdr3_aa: CSVERGVGTDTQYF; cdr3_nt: TGCAGCGTTGAACGCGGGGTTGGCACAGATACGCAGTATTTT
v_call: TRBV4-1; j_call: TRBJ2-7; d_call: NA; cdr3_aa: CASSHDDRNSYEQYF; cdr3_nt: TGCGCCAGCAGCCATGACGACAGGAACTCCTACGAGCAGTACTTC
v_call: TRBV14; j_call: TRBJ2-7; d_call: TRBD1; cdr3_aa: CACSVAGIRQGRGSYEQYF; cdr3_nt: TGTGCCTGCAGCGTCGCAGGGATACGACAGGGCCGGGGCTCCTACGAGCAGTACTTC
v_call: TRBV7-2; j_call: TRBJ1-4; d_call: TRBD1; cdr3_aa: CASSSTRTGGEKLFF; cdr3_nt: TGTGCCAGCAGCTCCACGAGGACAGGGGGTGAAAAACTGTTTTTT
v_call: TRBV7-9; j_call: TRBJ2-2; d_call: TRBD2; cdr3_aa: CASIDGRGGVTGELFF; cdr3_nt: TGTGCCAGCATCGATGGAAGGGGAGGGGTCACCGGGGAGCTGTTTTTT
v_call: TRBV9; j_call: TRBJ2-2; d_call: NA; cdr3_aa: CASNPEGDNTGELFF; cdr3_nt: TGTGCCAGCAACCCCGAGGGGGATAACACCGGGGAGCTGTTTTTT
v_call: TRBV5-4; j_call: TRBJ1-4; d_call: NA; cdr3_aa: CASSLVGATNEKLFF; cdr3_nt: TGTGCCAGCAGCTTGGTGGGAGCAACTAATGAAAAACTGTTTTTT
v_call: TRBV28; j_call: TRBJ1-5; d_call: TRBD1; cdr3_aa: CASSLHLDRVEREQPQHF; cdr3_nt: TGTGCCAGCAGTCTCCACCTTGACAGGGTCGAACGCGAGCAGCCCCAGCATTTT
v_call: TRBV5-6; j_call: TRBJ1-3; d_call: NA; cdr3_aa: CASCLGLSGNTIYF; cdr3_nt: TGTGCCAGCTGCCTGGGTCTCTCTGGAAACACCATATATTTT
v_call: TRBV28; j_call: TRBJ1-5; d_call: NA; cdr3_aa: CASSLLGMRGQPQHF; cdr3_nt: TGTGCCAGCAGTTTATTGGGGATGCGGGGTCAGCCCCAGCATTTT
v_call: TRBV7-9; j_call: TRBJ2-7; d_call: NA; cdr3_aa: CASSLAAGPNYEQYF; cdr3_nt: TGTGCCAGCAGCTTAGCTGCAGGGCCTAACTACGAGCAGTACTTC
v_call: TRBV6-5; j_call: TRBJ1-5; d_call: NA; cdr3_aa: CASSYSSLRQPQHF; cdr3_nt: TGTGCCAGCAGTTACTCGAGTCTGAGACAGCCCCAGCATTTT
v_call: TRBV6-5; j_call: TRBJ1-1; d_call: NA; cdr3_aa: CASVGWGVVNTEAFF; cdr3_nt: TGTGCCAGCGTGGGATGGGGGGTAGTGAACACTGAAGCTTTCTTT
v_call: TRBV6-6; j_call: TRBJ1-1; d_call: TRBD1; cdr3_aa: CASGRTGGTEAFF; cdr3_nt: TGTGCCAGCGGACGGACAGGGGGCACTGAAGCTTTCTTT
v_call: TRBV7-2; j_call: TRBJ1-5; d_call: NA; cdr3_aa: CASSLQGGGGNQPQHF; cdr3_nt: TGTGCCAGCAGCTTACAGGGAGGCGGTGGCAATCAGCCCCAGCATTTT
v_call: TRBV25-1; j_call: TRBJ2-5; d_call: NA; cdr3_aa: CASRLIGETQYF; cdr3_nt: TGTGCCAGCAGACTCATCGGGGAGACCCAGTACTTC
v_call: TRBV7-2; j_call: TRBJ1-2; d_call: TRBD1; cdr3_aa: CASSEDRGDYGYTF; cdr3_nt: TGTGCCAGCAGCGAGGACAGGGGGGACTATGGCTACACCTTC
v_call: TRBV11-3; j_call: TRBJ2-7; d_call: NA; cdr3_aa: CASSTFGVYEQYF; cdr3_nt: TGTGCCAGCAGTACCTTCGGGGTCTACGAGCAGTACTTC
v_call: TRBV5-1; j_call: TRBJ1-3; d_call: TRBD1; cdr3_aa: CASSLYEGALGNTIYF; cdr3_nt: TGCGCCAGCAGCTTGTATGAGGGGGCGCTTGGAAACACCATATATTTT
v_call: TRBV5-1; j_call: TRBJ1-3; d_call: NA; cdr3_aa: CASSLQSSGNTIYF; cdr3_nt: TGCGCCAGCAGCTTACAGAGCTCTGGAAACACCATATATTTT
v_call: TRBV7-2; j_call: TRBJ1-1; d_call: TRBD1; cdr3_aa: CASTRKSTGTVVNTEAFF; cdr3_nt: TGTGCCAGCACCCGGAAATCGACAGGGACGGTTGTGAACACTGAAGCTTTCTTT